This is a list of T cell receptor beta chains from one sample in a study of cytomegalovirus exposure and HLA in healthy donors. Produced via immunoSEQ multiplex PCR; TCRdb's table is partial and in-frame only. The table records 200,000 to 250,000 clones, 79% of them present only once. Sequencing used PBMCs. The receptors here all came from a man in his fifties in good health and CMV-seronegative. The CDR3 runs from the conserved cysteine through the conserved F or W. The D gene is left open where the match is weak. The size field is filled for only some rows; it gives once, few, many or a size class.

TRBD2	TRBV5-1	.	TRBJ2-7	CASSSGTSGYEQYF	TGCGCCAGCAGCTCCGGGACTAGCGGCTACGAGCAGTACTTC
.	TRBV14	few	TRBJ1-1	CASSQGSSFMNTEAFF	TGTGCCAGCAGCCAGGGGAGCAGCTTCATGAACACTGAAGCTTTCTTT
.	TRBV5-1	.	TRBJ1-3	CASSLVAGAPGNTIYF	TGCGCCAGCAGCTTGGTAGCGGGGGCGCCTGGAAACACCATATATTTT
.	TRBV6-1	.	TRBJ1-1	CASSDYRAFTEAFF	TGTGCCAGCAGTGACTACAGGGCGTTCACTGAAGCTTTCTTT
TRBD1	TRBV18	.	TRBJ2-3	CASSETGGLDTQYF	TGTGCCAGCTCAGAGACAGGGGGCCTGGATACGCAGTATTTT
.	TRBV19	.	TRBJ1-1	CASSIDLRRTRGFEAFF	TGTGCCAGTAGTATAGACCTCAGACGAACCAGGGGTTTTGAAGCTTTCTTT
.	TRBV5-1	.	TRBJ2-2	CASSPGSGGDFTGELFF	TGCGCCAGCAGCCCCGGAAGTGGAGGTGACTTCACCGGGGAGCTGTTTTTT
.	TRBV27	once	TRBJ1-5	CASSSTGRNQPQHF	TGTGCCAGCAGTTCGACAGGCCGTAATCAGCCCCAGCATTTT
.	TRBV14	.	TRBJ1-2	CASSQDLRGEDGYTF	TGTGCCAGCAGCCAAGATTTAAGGGGTGAGGATGGCTACACCTTC
TRBD1	TRBV29-1	.	TRBJ1-2	CSVAPPGQAYGYTF	TGCAGCGTAGCCCCCCCGGGACAGGCCTATGGCTACACCTTC
TRBD2	TRBV27	.	TRBJ2-4	CASSFSAGGNIQYF	TGTGCCAGCAGTTTCTCAGCGGGGGGGAACATTCAGTACTTC
TRBD2	TRBV9	few	TRBJ2-7	CASSELAFSYEQYF	TGTGCCAGCAGCGAACTAGCGTTTTCCTACGAGCAGTACTTC
.	TRBV6-6	few	TRBJ1-6	CASNPQLDNSPLHF	TGTGCCAGCAACCCACAGCTCGATAATTCACCCCTCCACTTT
TRBD1	TRBV27	.	TRBJ2-1	CASSLFRQGIQREPYNEQFF	TGTGCCAGCAGTTTATTCCGACAGGGGATTCAGAGGGAGCCCTACAATGAGCAGTTCTTC
.	TRBV6-1	.	TRBJ1-5	CAAAFGGQPQHF	TGTGCCGCGGCCTTCGGGGGTCAGCCCCAGCATTTT
.	TRBV7-9	once	TRBJ2-7	CASSHPGGESYEQYF	TGTGCCAGCAGCCACCCCGGAGGGGAATCCTACGAGCAGTACTTC